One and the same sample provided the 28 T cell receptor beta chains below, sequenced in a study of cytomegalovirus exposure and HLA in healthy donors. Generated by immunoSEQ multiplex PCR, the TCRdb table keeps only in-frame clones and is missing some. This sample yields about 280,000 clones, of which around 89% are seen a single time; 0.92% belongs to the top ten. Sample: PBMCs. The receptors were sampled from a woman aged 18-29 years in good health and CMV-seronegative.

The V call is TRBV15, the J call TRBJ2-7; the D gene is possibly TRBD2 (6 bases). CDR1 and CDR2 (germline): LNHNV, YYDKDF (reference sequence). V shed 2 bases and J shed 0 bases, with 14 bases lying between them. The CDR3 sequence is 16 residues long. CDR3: CATSRPGTSSSYEQYF. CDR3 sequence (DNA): TGTGCCACCAGCAGACCGGGGACTTCAAGCTCCTACGAGCAGTACTTC.

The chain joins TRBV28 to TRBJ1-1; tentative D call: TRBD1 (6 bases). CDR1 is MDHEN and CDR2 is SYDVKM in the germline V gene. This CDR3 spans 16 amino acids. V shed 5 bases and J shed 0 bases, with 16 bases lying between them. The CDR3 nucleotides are TGTGCCAGCAGTCTCGCCGAGACAGGATTGAACACTGAAGCTTTCTTT. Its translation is CASSLAETGLNTEAFF.

For the CDR3, the DNA is TGTGCCAGCAGTTTAAGTTTGCACAGGGGGAGAGATGGCTACACCTTC. This translates into CASSLSLHRGRDGYTF. The chain links TRBV28 to TRBJ1-2; 8 bases match TRBD1. The ends lost 2 bases at V and 6 bases at J; junction bases unmatched: 11. The CDR3 runs to 16 residues. Germline V gene lookup returns CDR1 MDHEN and CDR2 SYDVKM.

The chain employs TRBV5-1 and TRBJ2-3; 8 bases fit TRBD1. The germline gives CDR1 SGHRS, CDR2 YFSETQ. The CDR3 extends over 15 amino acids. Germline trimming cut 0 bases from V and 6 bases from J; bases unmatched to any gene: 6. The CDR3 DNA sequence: TGCGCCAGCAGCTTGGTTGGGACAGGTCCCGATACGCAGTATTTT. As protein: CASSLVGTGPDTQYF.

DNA of the CDR3: TGCGCCAGCAGCCGCGACAAGGCCGGGGAGCTGTTTTTT. Encoded protein: CASSRDKAGELFF. The V and J genes are TRBV4-1 and TRBJ2-2; D gene uncertain. There are 13 residues in the CDR3. Per the germline V gene, CDR1 is MGHRA and CDR2 is YSYEKL. The V and J ends lost 4 bases and 6 bases respectively, with 9 bases between them.

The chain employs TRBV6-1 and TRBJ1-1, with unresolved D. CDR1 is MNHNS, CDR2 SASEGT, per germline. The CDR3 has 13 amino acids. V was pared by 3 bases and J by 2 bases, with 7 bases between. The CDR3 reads CASSEAGNTEAFF. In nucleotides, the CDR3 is TGTGCCAGCAGTGAGGCAGGAAACACTGAAGCTTTCTTT.

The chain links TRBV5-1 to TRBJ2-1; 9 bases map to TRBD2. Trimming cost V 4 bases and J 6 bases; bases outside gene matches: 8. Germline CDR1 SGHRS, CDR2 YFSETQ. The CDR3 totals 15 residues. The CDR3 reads CASSVSGSRANEQFF. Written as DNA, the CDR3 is TGCGCCAGCAGCGTTAGCGGGAGTCGGGCCAATGAGCAGTTCTTC. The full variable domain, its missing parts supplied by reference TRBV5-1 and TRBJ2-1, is KAGVTQTPRYLIKTRGQQVTLSCSPISGHRSVSWYQQTPGQGLQFLFEYFSETQRNKGNFPGRFSGRQFSNSRSEMNVSTLELGDSALYLCASSVSGSRANEQFFGPGTRLTVL.

CDR3 coding DNA: TGTGCCAGCAGTGGGGGGGACAGCCCTAACTATGGCTACACCTTC. Its translation: CASSGGDSPNYGYTF. The V gene is TRBV25-1, the J gene TRBJ1-2; 7 bases fit TRBD1. The CDR3 totals 15 residues. Germline V gives CDR1 MGHDK, CDR2 SYGVNS. V dropped 4 bases and J dropped 0; count of bases not matched to a gene: 5.

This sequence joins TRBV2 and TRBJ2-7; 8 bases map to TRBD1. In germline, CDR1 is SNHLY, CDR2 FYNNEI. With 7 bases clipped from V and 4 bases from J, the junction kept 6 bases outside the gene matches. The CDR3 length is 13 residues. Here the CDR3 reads CASMRTGSYEQYF. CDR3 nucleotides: TGTGCCAGCATGAGGACAGGGTCGTACGAGCAGTACTTC.

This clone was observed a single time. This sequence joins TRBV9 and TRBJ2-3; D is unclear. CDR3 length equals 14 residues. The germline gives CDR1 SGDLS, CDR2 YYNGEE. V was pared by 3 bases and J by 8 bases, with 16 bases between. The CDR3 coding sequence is TGTGCCAGCAGCGCCCCCCCAAGCGTTACTACGCAGTATTTT. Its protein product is CASSAPPSVTTQYF.

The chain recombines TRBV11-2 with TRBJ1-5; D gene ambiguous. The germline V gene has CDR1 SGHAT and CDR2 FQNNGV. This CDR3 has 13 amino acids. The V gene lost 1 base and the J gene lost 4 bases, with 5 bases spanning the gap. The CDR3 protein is CASSLAQNQPQHF. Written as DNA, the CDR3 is TGTGCCAGCAGCTTAGCACAGAATCAGCCCCAGCATTTT.

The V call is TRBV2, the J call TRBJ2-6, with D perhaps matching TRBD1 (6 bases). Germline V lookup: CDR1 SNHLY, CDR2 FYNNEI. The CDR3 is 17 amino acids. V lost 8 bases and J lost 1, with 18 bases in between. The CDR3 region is CASRGWTEKSGANVLTF. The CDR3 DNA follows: TGTGCCAGCCGAGGTTGGACAGAGAAATCTGGGGCCAACGTCCTGACTTTC.

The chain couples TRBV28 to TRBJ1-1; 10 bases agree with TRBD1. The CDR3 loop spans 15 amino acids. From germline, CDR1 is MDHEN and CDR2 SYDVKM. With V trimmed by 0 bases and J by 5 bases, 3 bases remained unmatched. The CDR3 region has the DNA TGTGCCAGCAGTTTATGGCAGGACAGGGGGACTGAAGCTTTCTTT. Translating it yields CASSLWQDRGTEAFF.

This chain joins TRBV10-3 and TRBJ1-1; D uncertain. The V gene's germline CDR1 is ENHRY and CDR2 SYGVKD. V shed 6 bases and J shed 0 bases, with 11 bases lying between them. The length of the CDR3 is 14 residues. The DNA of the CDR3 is TGTGCCATCAGAGATACAGTTGTGAACACTGAAGCTTTCTTT. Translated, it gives CAIRDTVVNTEAFF.

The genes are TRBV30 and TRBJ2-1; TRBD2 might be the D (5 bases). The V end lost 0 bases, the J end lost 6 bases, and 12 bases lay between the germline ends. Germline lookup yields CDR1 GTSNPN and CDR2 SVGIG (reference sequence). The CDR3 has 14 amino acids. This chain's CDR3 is CAWSVGRALNEQFF. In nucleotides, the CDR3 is TGTGCCTGGAGTGTAGGGCGGGCCCTCAATGAGCAGTTCTTC.

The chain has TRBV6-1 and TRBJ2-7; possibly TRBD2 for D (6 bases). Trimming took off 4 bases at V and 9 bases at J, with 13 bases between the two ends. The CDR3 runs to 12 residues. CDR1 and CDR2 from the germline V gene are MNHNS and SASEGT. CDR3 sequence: CASSALSEGQYF. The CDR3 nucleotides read TGTGCCAGCAGTGCGCTTTCGGAGGGGCAGTACTTC.

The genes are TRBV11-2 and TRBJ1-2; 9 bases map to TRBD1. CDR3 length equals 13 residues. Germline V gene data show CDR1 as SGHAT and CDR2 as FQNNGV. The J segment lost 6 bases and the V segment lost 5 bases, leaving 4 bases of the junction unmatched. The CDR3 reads CASSAGQGHGYTF. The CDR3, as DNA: TGTGCCAGCAGCGCGGGACAGGGTCATGGCTACACCTTC.

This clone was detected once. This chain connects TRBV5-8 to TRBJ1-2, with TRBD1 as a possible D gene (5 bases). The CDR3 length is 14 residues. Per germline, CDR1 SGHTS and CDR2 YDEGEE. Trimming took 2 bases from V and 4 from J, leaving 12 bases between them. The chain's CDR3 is CASSFRPQAYGYTF. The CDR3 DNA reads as TGTGCCAGCAGCTTTAGACCACAGGCCTATGGCTACACCTTC.

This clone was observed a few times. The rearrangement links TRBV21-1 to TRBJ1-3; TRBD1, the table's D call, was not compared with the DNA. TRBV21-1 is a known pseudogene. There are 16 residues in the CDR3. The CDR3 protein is CASTHLMDRVGNTIYF. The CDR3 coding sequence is TGTGCCAGCACCCATCTTATGGACAGGGTTGGAAACACCATATATTTT.

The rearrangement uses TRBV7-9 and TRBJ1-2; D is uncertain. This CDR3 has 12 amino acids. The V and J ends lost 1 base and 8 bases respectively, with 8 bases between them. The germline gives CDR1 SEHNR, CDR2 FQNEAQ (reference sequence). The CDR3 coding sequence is TGTGCCAGCAGCTTAGTCCCAGGAGGCTACACCTTC. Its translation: CASSLVPGGYTF.

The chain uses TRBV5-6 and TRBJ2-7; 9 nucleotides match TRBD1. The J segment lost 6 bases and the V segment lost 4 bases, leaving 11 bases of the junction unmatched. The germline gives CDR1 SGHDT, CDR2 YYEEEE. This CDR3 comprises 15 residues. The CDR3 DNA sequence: TGTGCCAGCAGCCCCTTGGACAGGGGCCATACCGAGCAGTACTTC. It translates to CASSPLDRGHTEQYF.

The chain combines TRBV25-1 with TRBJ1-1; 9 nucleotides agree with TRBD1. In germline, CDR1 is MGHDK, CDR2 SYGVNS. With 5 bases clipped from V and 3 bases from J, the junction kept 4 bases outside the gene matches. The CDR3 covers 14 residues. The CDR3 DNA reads TGTGCCAGCAGTACCGGGACAGGGTACACTGAAGCTTTCTTT. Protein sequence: CASSTGTGYTEAFF.

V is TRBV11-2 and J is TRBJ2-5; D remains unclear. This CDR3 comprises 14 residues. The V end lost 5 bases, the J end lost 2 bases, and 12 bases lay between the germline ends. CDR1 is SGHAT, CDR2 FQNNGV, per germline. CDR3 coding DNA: TGTGCCAGCAGCAGCTGGTTGGAGCAAGAGACCCAGTACTTC. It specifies CASSSWLEQETQYF.

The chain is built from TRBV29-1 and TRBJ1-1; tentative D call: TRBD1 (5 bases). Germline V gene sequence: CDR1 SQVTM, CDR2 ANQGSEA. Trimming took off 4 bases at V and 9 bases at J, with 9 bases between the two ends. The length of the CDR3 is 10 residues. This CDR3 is CSVAGVKAFF. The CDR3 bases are TGCAGCGTTGCGGGGGTGAAAGCTTTCTTT.

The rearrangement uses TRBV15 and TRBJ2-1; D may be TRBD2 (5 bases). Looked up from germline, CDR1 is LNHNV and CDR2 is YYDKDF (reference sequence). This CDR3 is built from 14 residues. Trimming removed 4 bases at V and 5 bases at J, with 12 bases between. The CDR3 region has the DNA TGTGCCACCAGCAAGAGAGCGGTTAACAATGAGCAGTTCTTC. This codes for CATSKRAVNNEQFF. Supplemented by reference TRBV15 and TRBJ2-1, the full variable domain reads DAMVIQNPRYQVTQFGKPVTLSCSQTLNHNVMYWYQQKSSQAPKLLFHYYDKDFNNEADTPDNFQSRRPNTSFCFLDIRSPGLGDTAMYLCATSKRAVNNEQFFGPGTRLTVL.

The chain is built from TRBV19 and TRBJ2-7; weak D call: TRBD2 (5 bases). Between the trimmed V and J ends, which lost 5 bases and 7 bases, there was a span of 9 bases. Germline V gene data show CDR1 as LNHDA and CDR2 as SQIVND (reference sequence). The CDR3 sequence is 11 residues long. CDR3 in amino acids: CASSLRGEQYF. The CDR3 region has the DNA TGTGCCAGTAGTCTCCGGGGAGAGCAGTACTTC.

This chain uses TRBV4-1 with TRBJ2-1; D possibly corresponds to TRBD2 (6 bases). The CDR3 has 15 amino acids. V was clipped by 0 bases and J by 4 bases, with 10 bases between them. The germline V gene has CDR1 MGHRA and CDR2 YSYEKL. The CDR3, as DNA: TGCGCCAGCAGCCAAGAGGGACTGCTGTACAATGAGCAGTTCTTC. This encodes CASSQEGLLYNEQFF.

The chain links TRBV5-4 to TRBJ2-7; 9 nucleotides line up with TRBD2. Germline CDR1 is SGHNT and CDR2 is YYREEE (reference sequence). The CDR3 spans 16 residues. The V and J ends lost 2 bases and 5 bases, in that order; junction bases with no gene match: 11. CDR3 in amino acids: CASSFEAGGYSDEQYF. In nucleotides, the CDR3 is TGTGCCAGCAGCTTTGAGGCGGGAGGGTACTCGGACGAGCAGTACTTC.